This is a list of T cell receptor beta chains from one sample in a study of technical replicates of blood from several donors. The table came from immunoSEQ multiplex PCR; TCRdb's copy has only in-frame clones and leaves some out. This sample has approximately 58,000 clones, with about 88% found just once. The sample taken for sequencing was PBMCs. The receptors shown here come from a human donor in good health. Some clones in this sample may be carry-over from other donors' samples. Each CDR3 is given with its conserved first and last residue. The D gene is left open where the match is weak. The listing skips clone size in some rows; elsewhere it reads once, few, many or a size class.

J gene,clone size,D gene,V gene,CDR3 DNA,CDR3 protein
TRBJ2-6,.,.,TRBV7-6,TGTGCCAGCAGCCTCCGGACAGCTGGGGCCAACGTCCTGACTTTC,CASSLRTAGANVLTF
TRBJ1-2,.,.,TRBV7-2,TGTGCCAGCAGCTTAGATCCATTCTATGGCTACACCTTC,CASSLDPFYGYTF
TRBJ2-7,few,.,TRBV28,TGTGCCAGCACCGAAGGAGGGCTCTCCTACGAGCAGTACTTC,CASTEGGLSYEQYF
TRBJ2-3,once,TRBD2,TRBV25-1,TGTGCCAGCAGTGAATTGGGCGGGGGGGCCTCCGATACGCAGTATTTT,CASSELGGGASDTQYF
TRBJ1-2,.,.,TRBV9,TGTGCCAGCAGCGCAACCTCGACCGGGTACGATGGCTACACCTTC,CASSATSTGYDGYTF
TRBJ2-5,.,.,TRBV7-9,TGTGCCAGCAGCTTAAGAACTTTCGAGACCCAGTACTTC,CASSLRTFETQYF
TRBJ2-6,.,.,TRBV6-4,TGTGCCAGCAGTGAAGGGGCTGGGGCCAACGTCCTGACTTTC,CASSEGAGANVLTF
TRBJ2-7,.,.,TRBV29-1,TGCAGCGTTGCTGGACACCTCTACGAGCAGTACTTC,CSVAGHLYEQYF
TRBJ2-2,.,TRBD2,TRBV4-1,TGCGCCAGCAGCCAGGTCGGGAGGGACACCGGGGAGCTGTTTTTT,CASSQVGRDTGELFF
TRBJ2-5,.,TRBD1,TRBV7-7,TGTGCCAGCAGCTTAGCCACCGCCGGGGCAGGGGGCAGGGAGACCCAGTACTTC,CASSLATAGAGGRETQYF
TRBJ1-2,.,.,TRBV7-2,TGTGCCAGCAGCTTAGTTTACGGGGGAGGCGACTATGGCTACACCTTC,CASSLVYGGGDYGYTF
TRBJ2-5,.,TRBD2,TRBV7-8,TGTGCCAGCAGCTCGTCCGGGACTAGCCCCCCGGAGACCCAGTACTTC,CASSSSGTSPPETQYF
TRBJ2-7,.,TRBD1,TRBV11-2,TGTGCCAGCAGCCGATGGGACAGGGGTTACGAGCAGTACTTC,CASSRWDRGYEQYF
TRBJ2-3,.,TRBD2,TRBV11-2,TGTGCCAGCAGTCAACTAGCGGGAGGGCCTCCGACGCAGTATTTT,CASSQLAGGPPTQYF
TRBJ2-7,.,TRBD2,TRBV7-2,TGTGCCAGCAGCTTGGGTAGCGGGCCCTACGAGCAGTACTTC,CASSLGSGPYEQYF
TRBJ1-2,.,TRBD1,TRBV2,TGTGCCAGCAGTGGACAGGGGCCTGTCTATGGCTACACCTTC,CASSGQGPVYGYTF
TRBJ2-5,.,TRBD1,TRBV4-2,TGTGCCAGCAGCCAAGTGACAGGACAGGGCATGGTTGAGACCCAGTACTTC,CASSQVTGQGMVETQYF
TRBJ2-7,.,.,TRBV4-1,TGCGCCAGCGGATCCTTTGGCGGCAGCTCCTACGAGCAGTACTTC,CASGSFGGSSYEQYF
TRBJ1-2,.,TRBD1,TRBV2,TGTGCCAGCGTGGGACAGAGAAACTATGGCTACACCTTC,CASVGQRNYGYTF
TRBJ2-1,.,.,TRBV2,TGTGCCAGCAGTTTTCCTATCCAATCCTACAATGAGCAGTTCTTC,CASSFPIQSYNEQFF
TRBJ1-5,.,.,TRBV7-2,TGTGCCAGCAGCGGCGCAGGGAGGGGGGGTCAGCCCCAGCATTTT,CASSGAGRGGQPQHF
TRBJ2-5,.,TRBD1,TRBV5-5,TGTGCCAGCAACTACCGGACAGGACGGCAAGAGACCCAGTACTTC,CASNYRTGRQETQYF
TRBJ1-4,few,TRBD1,TRBV7-2,TGTGCCAGCAGCCCTGGACAGGGTCGGAAACTGTTTTTT,CASSPGQGRKLFF
TRBJ2-2,once,.,TRBV7-9,TGTGCCAGCAGCTTAGAGTCTAGCGCCCACGGGGAGCTGTTTTTT,CASSLESSAHGELFF
TRBJ1-1,.,TRBD1,TRBV5-1,TGCGCCAGCAGCTCGACAGGGCTCACTGAAGCTTTCTTT,CASSSTGLTEAFF
TRBJ2-5,.,TRBD2,TRBV9,TGTGCCAGCAGCGTAGGTGGGACTAGTCGTGAGACCCAGTACTTC,CASSVGGTSRETQYF
TRBJ2-7,.,.,TRBV29-1,TGCAGCGCCCATTGGACATCAGGGGAGCAGTACTTC,CSAHWTSGEQYF
TRBJ2-1,.,TRBD2,TRBV11-2,TGTGCCAGCAGGGCCGGGACTACGGATAATGAGCAGTTCTTC,CASRAGTTDNEQFF
TRBJ2-2,.,TRBD1,TRBV14,TGTGCCAGCAGCCCTCACAGGGGGGTCCTGGACACCGGGGAGCTGTTTTTT,CASSPHRGVLDTGELFF
TRBJ2-7,.,.,TRBV6-6,TGTGCCAGCACCCGGCGGGCCGTAGAAACCTCCTACGAGCAGTACTTC,CASTRRAVETSYEQYF
TRBJ2-1,.,TRBD2,TRBV4-3,TGCGCCAGTCAGCGGGGTCCCAGCAATGAGCAGTTCTTC,CASQRGPSNEQFF
TRBJ2-7,.,TRBD1,TRBV15,TGTGCCACCAGCAGAGAAAGACAGGGGGCGACGAACGAGCAGTACTTC,CATSRERQGATNEQYF
TRBJ1-6,.,.,TRBV7-9,TGTGCCAGCAGCTTAGATCGAGAGTATAATTCACCCCTCCACTTT,CASSLDREYNSPLHF
TRBJ1-5,.,TRBD1,TRBV5-1,TGCGCCAGCAGCCCGGACAGGGGCGATCAGCCCCAGCATTTT,CASSPDRGDQPQHF
TRBJ1-6,.,.,TRBV9,TGTGCCAGCAGCTTAAGGGGTACCTATAATTCACCCCTCCACTTT,CASSLRGTYNSPLHF
TRBJ2-7,.,.,TRBV7-6,TGTGCCAGCAGCTTAAAAATCGGACACTACGAGCAGTACTTC,CASSLKIGHYEQYF
TRBJ1-1,.,.,TRBV5-1,TGCGCCAGCAGCCGAGGGGAGGGAATCGGAACTGAAGCTTTCTTT,CASSRGEGIGTEAFF
TRBJ2-1,.,.,TRBV9,TGTGCCAGCAGCGTAGCAAACAGGGAATACAATGAGCAGTTCTTC,CASSVANREYNEQFF
TRBJ2-7,.,.,TRBV7-9,TGTGCCAGCAGCTACAGGGATGGTCTCAACGAGCAGTACTTC,CASSYRDGLNEQYF
TRBJ1-5,.,.,TRBV10-3,TGTGCCATCAGTGATGTCGGTCAGCCCCAGCATTTT,CAISDVGQPQHF
TRBJ1-1,.,TRBD1,TRBV5-5,TGTGCCAGCAGTTTGATGGGACAGGGGAGGACTGAAGCTTTCTTT,CASSLMGQGRTEAFF
TRBJ2-5,.,TRBD1,TRBV7-2,TGTGCCAGCAGCTCACAGGGGTCCTTCCAAGAGACCCAGTACTTC,CASSSQGSFQETQYF
TRBJ2-5,.,TRBD2,TRBV14,TGTGCCAGCAGCAGACGGACTAGCGGGGGTAGGATAAACCAAGAGACCCAGTACTTC,CASSRRTSGGRINQETQYF
TRBJ1-3,once,TRBD1,TRBV10-3,TGTGCCATCAGTACAGGGGCAAGCTCTGGAAACACCATATATTTT,CAISTGASSGNTIYF
TRBJ2-2,.,TRBD2,TRBV7-8,TGTGCCAGCAGCAAACGCCCGAGCGGGGGGGCCGACACCGGGGAGCTGTTTTTT,CASSKRPSGGADTGELFF
TRBJ2-1,.,TRBD1,TRBV12-5,TGTGCTAGTGGTCTTGGTCGTCGGACAGGGGAGAGGAATGAGCAGTTCTTC,CASGLGRRTGERNEQFF